Described below is a single TCR beta chain sequence and its context. As yet, its antigen is unknown. This sample was included in a study of cytomegalovirus exposure and HLA in healthy donors. Study-wide background: Unique TCR beta sequences numbering some 110 million came from roughly 180 million T cells in an earlier analysis.

This CDR3 comprises 15 residues. After removal of 2 bases from V and 4 bases from J, the junction contained 5 bases not matched to a gene. CDR1 is SGHTA, CDR2 FQGTGA, per germline. Study-wide points: In the analysis, some V segments, TRBV6-2 and TRBV6-3 included, were excluded as indistinguishable.

It was with 60 Vbeta and 13 Jbeta primers that the PCR ran. Original methodology: Per a later analysis, the number of unique TCR beta chains was approximately 80 million, of which roughly 11 million were shared. Using immunoSEQ multiplex PCR, the repertoire was profiled, and TCRdb retains in-frame clones only, with some absent. The V and J calls and the clone size are those of that table, but D and trimming were determined from the DNA. The repertoire holds roughly 78,000 clones, with 66% as singletons. The TCR sequence derives from a man aged 35-49 years in good health and CMV-seropositive. The chain combines TRBV7-3 with TRBJ1-1, with 9 bases identical to TRBD1. The specimen sequenced was PBMCs. The chain's CDR3 is CASSLGGQGSTEAFF. The CDR3 DNA follows: TGTGCCAGCAGCTTAGGGGGACAGGGAAGCACTGAAGCTTTCTTT. Complete variable domain (other parts from reference TRBV7-3 and TRBJ1-1): GAGVSQTPSNKVTEKGKYVELRCDPISGHTALYWYRQSLGQGPEFLIYFQGTGAADDSGLPNDRFFAVRPEGSVSTLKIQRTERGDSAVYLCASSLGGQGSTEAFFGQGTRLTVV.